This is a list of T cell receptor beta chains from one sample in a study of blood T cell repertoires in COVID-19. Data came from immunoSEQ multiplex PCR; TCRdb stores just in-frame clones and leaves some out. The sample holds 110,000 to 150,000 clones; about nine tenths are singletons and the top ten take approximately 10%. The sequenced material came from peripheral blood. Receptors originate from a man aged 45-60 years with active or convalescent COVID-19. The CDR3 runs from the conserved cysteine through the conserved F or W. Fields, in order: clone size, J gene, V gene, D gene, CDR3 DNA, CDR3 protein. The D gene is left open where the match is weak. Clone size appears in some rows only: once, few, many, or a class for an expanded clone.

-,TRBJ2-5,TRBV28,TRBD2,TGTGCCAGCAGTCCGGGAGGAACTAGAAGAGAGACCCAGTACTTC,CASSPGGTRRETQYF
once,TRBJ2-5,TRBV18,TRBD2,TGTGCCAGCTCACCACCTAGCGGGACCAAGGAGACCCAGTACTTC,CASSPPSGTKETQYF
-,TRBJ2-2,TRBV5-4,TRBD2,TGTGCCAGCAGCCGGGGGGGGATGAACACCGGGGAGCTGTTTTTT,CASSRGGMNTGELFF
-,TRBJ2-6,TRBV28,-,TGTGCCAGCACCCAAGGGTGGTCTGACAGCGTCCTGACTTTC,CASTQGWSDSVLTF
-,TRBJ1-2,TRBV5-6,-,TGTGCCAGCAGCGCCTGGGAGGTTGGTGGCTACACCTTC,CASSAWEVGGYTF
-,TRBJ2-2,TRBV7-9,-,TGTGCCAGCAGCTCACTAGCTACCGGGGAGCTGTTTTTT,CASSSLATGELFF
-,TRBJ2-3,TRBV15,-,TGTGCCACCAGCAAAGAGGGACTTTCCACAGATACGCAGTATTTT,CATSKEGLSTDTQYF
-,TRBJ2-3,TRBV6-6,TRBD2,TGTGCCAGCAGAGCGGGGCTAGCCACAGATACGCAGTATTTT,CASRAGLATDTQYF
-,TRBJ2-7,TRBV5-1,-,TGCGCCAGCAGCCGGGGCTACGAGCAGTACTTC,CASSRGYEQYF
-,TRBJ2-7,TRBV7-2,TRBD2,TGTGCCAGCAGCTTAGAGGCCTCCTGGACTAGCTCCTACGAGCAGTACTTC,CASSLEASWTSSYEQYF
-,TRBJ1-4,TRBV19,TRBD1,TGTGCCTCAAATTTGGGGACAGGGACACGGACTAATGAAAAACTGTTTTTT,CASNLGTGTRTNEKLFF
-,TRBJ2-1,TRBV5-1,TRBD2,TGCGCCAGCAGCTTGTCGAGCGGGAGGGCCTTGAGCTCCTACAATGAGCAGTTCTTC,CASSLSSGRALSSYNEQFF
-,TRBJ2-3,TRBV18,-,TGTGCCAGCTCACAAGGGAGAGGGAGCACAGATACGCAGTATTTT,CASSQGRGSTDTQYF